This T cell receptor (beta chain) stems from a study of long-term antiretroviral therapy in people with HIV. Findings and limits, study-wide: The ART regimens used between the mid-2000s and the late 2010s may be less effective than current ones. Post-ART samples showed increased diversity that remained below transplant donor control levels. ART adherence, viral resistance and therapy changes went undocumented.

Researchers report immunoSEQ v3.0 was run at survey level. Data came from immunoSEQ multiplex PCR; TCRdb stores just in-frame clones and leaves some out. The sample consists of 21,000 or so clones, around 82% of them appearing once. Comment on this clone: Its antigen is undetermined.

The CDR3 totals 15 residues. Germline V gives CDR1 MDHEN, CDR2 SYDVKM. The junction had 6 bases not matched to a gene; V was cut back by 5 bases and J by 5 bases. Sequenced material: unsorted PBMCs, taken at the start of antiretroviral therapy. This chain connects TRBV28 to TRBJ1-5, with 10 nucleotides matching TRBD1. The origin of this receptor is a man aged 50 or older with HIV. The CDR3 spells CASSPRQGAYQPQHF. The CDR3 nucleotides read TGTGCCAGCAGTCCTCGACAGGGGGCATATCAGCCCCAGCATTTT.